Each of the 10 T cell receptor beta chains below was sequenced from the same sample in a study of cytomegalovirus exposure and HLA in healthy donors. Produced via immunoSEQ multiplex PCR; TCRdb's table is partial and in-frame only. The sample carries approximately 60,000 clones, roughly 90% recorded once. The sample consisted of PBMCs. The receptors were gathered from a man between 18 and 35 years old in good health and CMV-seronegative.

CDR3 nucleotides: TGTGCCAGCAGCCCCAGGACAGGGGCTGTTTACGAGCAGTACTTC. Translating gives CASSPRTGAVYEQYF. This chain uses TRBV7-9 with TRBJ2-7, with 9 bases identical to TRBD1. Germline CDR1 reads SEHNR; CDR2 reads FQNEAQ (reference sequence). J lost 4 bases, V lost 5 bases, and 9 bases had no gene match. The CDR3 has 15 residues.

V usage is TRBV4-1 and J usage is TRBJ1-4; the D gene is possibly TRBD1 (5 bases). This CDR3 region has 15 residues. Germline assignment: CDR1 MGHRA and CDR2 YSYEKL. V lost 2 bases and J 8 bases, leaving 15 bases between the germline ends. CDR3 nucleotides: TGCGCCAGCAGCCAATTGGTAGGGGCCGTGGAAAAACTGTTTTTT. Protein: CASSQLVGAVEKLFF.

V is TRBV5-1 and J is TRBJ2-7, with 8 bases that match TRBD2. V gave up 5 bases and J gave up 0 bases; unmatched junction bases: 7. Looked up from germline, CDR1 is SGHRS and CDR2 is YFSETQ. The CDR3 contains 15 residues. Written as DNA, the CDR3 is TGCGCCAGCAGGCCGACTAGCGCGAGCTCCTACGAGCAGTACTTC. It translates to CASRPTSASSYEQYF.

The chain couples TRBV28 to TRBJ2-1; tentative D call: TRBD1 (5 bases). CDR3 length: 15 residues. V was cut by 8 bases and J by 0 bases, with 14 bases left in between. From germline, CDR1 is MDHEN and CDR2 SYDVKM. The CDR3 sequence is CASARTPPSYNEQFF. For the CDR3, the DNA is TGTGCCAGCGCTCGGACACCTCCCTCCTACAATGAGCAGTTCTTC.

The chain carries TRBV5-4 and TRBJ2-5; 9 positions match TRBD2. The germline CDR1 and CDR2 sequences are SGHNT and YYREEE (reference sequence). V was clipped by 4 bases and J by 2 bases; unmatched bases: 12. This CDR3 has 17 residues. The CDR3 region has the DNA TGTGCCAGCAGCAGTGCCCTTAGCGGGGGCCCGCAAGAGACCCAGTACTTC. Amino acid sequence: CASSSALSGGPQETQYF.

This clone was counted once. J is TRBJ2-3 and V is TRBV5-1; possibly TRBD2 for D (7 bases). Germline V gene lookup returns CDR1 SGHRS and CDR2 YFSETQ. Trimming pared 4 bases from V and 0 bases from J, leaving 9 bases between. The CDR3 runs to 14 residues. CDR3: CASSGGASTDTQYF. The CDR3 DNA is TGCGCCAGCAGCGGGGGGGCAAGCACAGATACGCAGTATTTT.

This sequence joins TRBV19 and TRBJ1-2; TRBD1 might be the D (6 bases). Trimming cost V 3 bases and J 3 bases, with 11 bases left between them. This CDR3 comprises 14 residues. Germline CDR1 LNHDA, CDR2 SQIVND (reference sequence). The CDR3 spells CASSIQTGHYGYTF. In nucleotides, the CDR3 is TGTGCCAGTAGTATCCAGACAGGCCACTATGGCTACACCTTC.

This clone has a handful of counts. The CDR3 DNA is TGTGCCACCTCCCGGGGGGGCCAATTCTTGTACGAGCAGTACTTC. Amino acid sequence: CATSRGGQFLYEQYF. The J gene is TRBJ2-7, the V gene TRBV27; 8 nucleotides agree with TRBD2. Germline-derived CDR1 and CDR2 are MNHEY and SMNVEV (reference sequence). Trimming removed 10 bases from V and 4 bases from J; junction bases left unmatched: 15. This CDR3 is built from 15 residues.

This rearrangement joins TRBV9 to TRBJ2-3; TRBD2 might be the D (6 bases). This CDR3 has 16 residues. Germline V gene data show CDR1 as SGDLS and CDR2 as YYNGEE. The V gene lost 0 bases and the J gene lost 5 bases, with 16 bases spanning the gap. CDR3 in amino acids: CASSVDTGLQKDTQYF. The CDR3 DNA reads as TGTGCCAGCAGCGTAGATACGGGACTCCAAAAAGATACGCAGTATTTT.

The gene calls are TRBV5-6 and TRBJ1-2; D not resolved. The germline CDR1 and CDR2 sequences are SGHDT and YYEEEE. The CDR3 loop spans 15 amino acids. V gave up 0 bases and J gave up 7 bases, with 16 bases separating them. The CDR3 protein is CASSLGGVLGSGYTF. The CDR3 nucleotides read TGTGCCAGCAGCTTGGGAGGCGTTTTGGGTTCTGGCTACACCTTC.